This T cell receptor (beta chain) appears in the sequencing data of a study of blood T cell repertoires in COVID-19. Turning to the study itself: The cDNA or gDNA used as material had been derived from T cells, B-cell-depleted T cells, or PBMCs.

As handled by the study authors: It was from reference gene primer amplification that nucleated cell counts were estimated. Sequencing was performed with immunoSEQ multiplex PCR; in TCRdb, only in-frame clones are kept and a portion is missing. Clone size and the V and J calls come from that table; the DNA yielded D and trimming. This table holds over 150,000 clones, about 83% found once. Patients of the Seattle cohort, enrolled during active infection, were followed longitudinally. The source is a woman aged 80 or over with COVID-19, enrolled during active disease. Sequencing was done on a sample of peripheral blood.

CDR3 nucleotides: TGCAGTGCTAGTCCCCGGGTCAATAGCAATCAGCCCCAGCATTTT. Protein sequence: CSASPRVNSNQPQHF. The chain uses TRBV20-1 and TRBJ1-5; D is uncertain. Germline V lookup: CDR1 DFQATT, CDR2 SNEGSKA (reference sequence). The CDR3 consists of 15 residues. V gave up 3 bases and J gave up 0 bases, with 12 bases separating them.